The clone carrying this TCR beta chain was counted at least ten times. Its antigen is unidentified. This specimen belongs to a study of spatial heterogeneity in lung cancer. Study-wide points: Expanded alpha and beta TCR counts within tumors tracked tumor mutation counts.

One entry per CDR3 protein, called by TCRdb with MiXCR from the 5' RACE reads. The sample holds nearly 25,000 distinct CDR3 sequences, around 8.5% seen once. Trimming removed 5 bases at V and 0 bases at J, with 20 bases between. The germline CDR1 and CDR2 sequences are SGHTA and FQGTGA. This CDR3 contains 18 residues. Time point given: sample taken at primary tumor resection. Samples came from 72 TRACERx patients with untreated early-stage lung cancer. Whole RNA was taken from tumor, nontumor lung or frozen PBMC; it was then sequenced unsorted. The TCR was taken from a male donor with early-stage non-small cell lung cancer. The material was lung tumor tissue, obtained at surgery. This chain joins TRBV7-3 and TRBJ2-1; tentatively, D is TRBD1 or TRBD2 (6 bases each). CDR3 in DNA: TGTGCCAGCAGCAACCCCGGGGGACAAAAAAACTCCTACAATGAGCAGTTCTTC. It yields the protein CASSNPGGQKNSYNEQFF.